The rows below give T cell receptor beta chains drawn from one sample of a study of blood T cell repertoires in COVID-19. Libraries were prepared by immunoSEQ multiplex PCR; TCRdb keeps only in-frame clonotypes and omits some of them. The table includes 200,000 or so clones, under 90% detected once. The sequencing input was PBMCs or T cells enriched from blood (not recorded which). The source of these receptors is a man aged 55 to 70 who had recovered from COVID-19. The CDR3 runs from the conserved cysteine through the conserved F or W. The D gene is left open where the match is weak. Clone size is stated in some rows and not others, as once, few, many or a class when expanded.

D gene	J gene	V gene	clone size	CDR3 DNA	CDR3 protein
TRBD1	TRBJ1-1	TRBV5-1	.	TGCGCCAGCGTCCCGGGACAGGGTGACACTGAAGCTTTCTTT	CASVPGQGDTEAFF
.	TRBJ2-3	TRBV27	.	TGTGCCAGCAGTTTGTACGAGGGCAACACAGATACGCAGTATTTT	CASSLYEGNTDTQYF
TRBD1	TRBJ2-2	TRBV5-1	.	TGCGCCAGCAGCTTCGCCCAGGGACAGGGCATCGGGGAGCTGTTTTTT	CASSFAQGQGIGELFF
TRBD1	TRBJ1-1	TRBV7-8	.	TGTGCCAGCAGCTTCGGACAGGGGAGTACTGAAGCTTTCTTT	CASSFGQGSTEAFF
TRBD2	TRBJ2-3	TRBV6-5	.	TGTGCCAGCTATCAGAGCGGGGGCCTCACAGATACGCAGTATTTT	CASYQSGGLTDTQYF
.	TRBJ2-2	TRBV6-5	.	TGTGCCAGCATCCCGGACAGAAGTACCGGGGAGCTGTTTTTT	CASIPDRSTGELFF
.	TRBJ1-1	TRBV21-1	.	TGTGCCAGCAGCGCGAAAGGGAGCCCTTTGGCTTTCTTT	CASSAKGSPLAFF
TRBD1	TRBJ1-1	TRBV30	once	TGTGCCTGGAGTCCCGGACAGGGTCAGGAAGCTTTCTTT	CAWSPGQGQEAFF
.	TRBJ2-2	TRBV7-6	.	TGTGCCAGCAGCCATCCCCCAAGGGGCGGGGAGCTGTTTTTT	CASSHPPRGGELFF
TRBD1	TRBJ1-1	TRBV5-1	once	TGCGCCAGCAGCTTGGGACAGGGGGCTGAAGCTTTCTTT	CASSLGQGAEAFF
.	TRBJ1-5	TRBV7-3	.	TGTGCCAGCAGCTTGGGCCCTAATCAGCCCCAGCATTTT	CASSLGPNQPQHF
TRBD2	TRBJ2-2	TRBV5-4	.	TGTGCCAGCAGCTTGGTGGCGGGGGGGCTCACCGGGGAGCTGTTTTTT	CASSLVAGGLTGELFF
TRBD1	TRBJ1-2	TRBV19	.	TGTGCCAGTAGCCGGACAGGGATCAAGTCTGGCTACACCTTC	CASSRTGIKSGYTF
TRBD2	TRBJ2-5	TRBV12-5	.	TGTGCTAGTGGTTACGGGACTAGCGGGGAAGAGACCCAGTACTTC	CASGYGTSGEETQYF
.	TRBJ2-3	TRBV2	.	TGTGCCAGCAGTGAAGGGCAGGATACGCAGTATTTT	CASSEGQDTQYF
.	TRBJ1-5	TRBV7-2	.	TGTGCCAGCAGCTTAGATTCAGGGCTTAGCAATCAGCCCCAGCATTTT	CASSLDSGLSNQPQHF
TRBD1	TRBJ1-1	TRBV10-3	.	TGTGCCATCAGCCAGAAGTTTTCCGGGACAGGGGGCACTGAAGCTTTCTTT	CAISQKFSGTGGTEAFF
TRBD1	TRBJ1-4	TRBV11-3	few	TGTGCCAGCAGCTTACGGACAGGGGAAGGGGAAAAACTGTTTTTT	CASSLRTGEGEKLFF
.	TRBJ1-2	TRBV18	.	TGTGCCAGCTCACCGATCTTAACTAGATCAGGAAATGGCTACACCTTC	CASSPILTRSGNGYTF
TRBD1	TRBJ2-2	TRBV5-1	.	TGCGCCAGCAGTTACGGGACAGGGAACACCGGGGAGCTGTTTTTT	CASSYGTGNTGELFF
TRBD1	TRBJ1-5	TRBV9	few	TGTGCCAGCAGCCCGGGACAGCGCAATCAGCCCCAGCATTTT	CASSPGQRNQPQHF
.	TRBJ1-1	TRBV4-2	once	TGTGCCAGCAGCCAATTAGTAGGGGTGAACACTGAAGCTTTCTTT	CASSQLVGVNTEAFF
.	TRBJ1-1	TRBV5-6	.	TGTGCCAGCAGTCACACAGGGTATGGGTCCACTGAAGCTTTCTTT	CASSHTGYGSTEAFF
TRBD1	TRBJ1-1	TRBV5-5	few	TGTGCCAGCAGCTTTACAGGGGGGGACACTGAAGCTTTCTTT	CASSFTGGDTEAFF
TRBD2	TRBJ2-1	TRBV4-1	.	TGCGCCAGCAGCCAAGAGTTAGCGGGGGGGCCTTACAATGAGCAGTTCTTC	CASSQELAGGPYNEQFF
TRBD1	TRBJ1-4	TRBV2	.	TGTGCCAGCAGTACTCGACAGGGGTGGAATGAAAAACTGTTTTTT	CASSTRQGWNEKLFF
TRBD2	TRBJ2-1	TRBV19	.	TGTGCCAGTAGTATTGAAGCGGGGGACCATGAGCAGTTCTTC	CASSIEAGDHEQFF
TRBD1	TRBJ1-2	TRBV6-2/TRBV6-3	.	TGTGCCAGCAGTTACTCACCGGGACAGGCGGATGGCTACACCTTC	CASSYSPGQADGYTF
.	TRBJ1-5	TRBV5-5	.	TGTGCCAGCAGCCAAATGGACACTGCGCGGCCCCAGCATTTT	CASSQMDTARPQHF
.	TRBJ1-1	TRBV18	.	TGTGCCAGCTCACAGGGAGAGAACACTGAAGCTTTCTTT	CASSQGENTEAFF
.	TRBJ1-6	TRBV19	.	TGTGCCAGTAGCAACACAGGTAGAGGTTCACCCCTCCACTTT	CASSNTGRGSPLHF
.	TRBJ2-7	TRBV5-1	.	TGCGCCAGCAGCTTGTCGCTGCGGGCCCCCTACGAGCAGTACTTC	CASSLSLRAPYEQYF
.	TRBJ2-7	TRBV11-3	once	TGTGCCAGCAGCTCATCAGGGGCGCGTGAGCAGTACTTC	CASSSSGAREQYF